This TCR beta chain was profiled in a study of cytomegalovirus exposure and HLA in healthy donors. Looking at the study overall: The approximately 120 validation repertoires and the approximately 640 first-cohort repertoires shared a platform, a later analysis reported. Whole-study findings and limits: Associated with cytomegalovirus, according to the listing, were 150 to 200 TCR beta chains. One later analysis, an examination of the 120 or so validation repertoires, found that first-cohort TCR clusters tended to co-occur in them. Reportedly, diagnosis of cytomegalovirus status by the classifier showed high specificity and sensitivity.

The germline V gene has CDR1 SEHNR and CDR2 FQNEAQ (reference sequence). Trimming left V 1 base short and J 0 bases short, with 10 bases between. CDR3 length: 16 residues. Produced via immunoSEQ multiplex PCR; TCRdb's table is partial and in-frame only. The repertoire holds some 120,000 clones, with roughly 87% as singletons. In its sample, this clone was seen a few times. The antigen remains unidentified. Sequencing input: PBMCs. The TCR originated in a woman aged 18 to 35 in good health and CMV-seronegative. The V and J genes are TRBV7-9 and TRBJ1-3, with D possibly TRBD1 on 6 matching bases. The CDR3 here is CASSLVQDSSGNTIYF. In nucleotides, the CDR3 is TGTGCCAGCAGCTTAGTTCAGGACAGCTCTGGAAACACCATATATTTT.